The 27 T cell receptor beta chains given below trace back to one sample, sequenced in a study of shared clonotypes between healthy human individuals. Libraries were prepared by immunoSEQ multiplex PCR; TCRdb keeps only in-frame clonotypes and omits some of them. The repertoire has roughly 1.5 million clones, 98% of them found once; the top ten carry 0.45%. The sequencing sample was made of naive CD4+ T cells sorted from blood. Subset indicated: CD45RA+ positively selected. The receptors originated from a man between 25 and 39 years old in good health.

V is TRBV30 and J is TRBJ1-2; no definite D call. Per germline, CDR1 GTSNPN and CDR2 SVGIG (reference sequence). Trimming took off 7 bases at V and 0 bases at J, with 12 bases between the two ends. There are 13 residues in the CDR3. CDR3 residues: CASPRKSNYGYTF. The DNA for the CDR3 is TGTGCCTCCCCCAGGAAGTCTAACTATGGCTACACCTTC.

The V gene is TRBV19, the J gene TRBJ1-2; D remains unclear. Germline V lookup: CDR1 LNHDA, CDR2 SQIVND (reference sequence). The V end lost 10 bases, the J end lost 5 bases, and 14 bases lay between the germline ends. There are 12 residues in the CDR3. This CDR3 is CATGSGFYGYTF. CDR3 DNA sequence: TGTGCCACTGGATCTGGGTTTTATGGCTACACCTTC. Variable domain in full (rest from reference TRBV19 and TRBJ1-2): DGGITQSPKYLFRKEGQNVTLSCEQNLNHDAMYWYRQDPGQGLRLIYYSQIVNDFQKGDIAEGYSVSREKKESFPLTVTSAQKNPTAFYLCATGSGFYGYTFGSGTRLTVV.

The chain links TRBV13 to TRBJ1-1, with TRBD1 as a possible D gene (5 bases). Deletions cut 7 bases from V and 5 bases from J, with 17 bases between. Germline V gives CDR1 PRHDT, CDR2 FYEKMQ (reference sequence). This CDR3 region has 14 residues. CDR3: CASILGGRGTEAFF. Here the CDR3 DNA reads TGTGCCAGCATACTTGGAGGAAGGGGAACTGAAGCTTTCTTT.

The CDR3 coding sequence is TGCAGCGTGGGGGGCCGGACAGGGATCGAGCAGTACTTC. This sequence encodes CSVGGRTGIEQYF. V usage is TRBV29-1 and J usage is TRBJ2-7; 8 bases match TRBD1. Per the germline V gene, CDR1 is SQVTM and CDR2 is ANQGSEA. Trimming cost V 6 bases and J 6 bases; bases outside gene matches: 10. This CDR3 is 13 amino acids long.

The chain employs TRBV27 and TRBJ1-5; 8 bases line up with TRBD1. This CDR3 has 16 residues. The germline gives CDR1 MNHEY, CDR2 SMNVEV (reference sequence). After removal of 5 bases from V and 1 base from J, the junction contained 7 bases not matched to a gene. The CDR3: CASSPRTGRSNQPQHF. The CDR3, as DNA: TGTGCCAGCAGTCCCCGGACAGGGAGAAGCAATCAGCCCCAGCATTTT.

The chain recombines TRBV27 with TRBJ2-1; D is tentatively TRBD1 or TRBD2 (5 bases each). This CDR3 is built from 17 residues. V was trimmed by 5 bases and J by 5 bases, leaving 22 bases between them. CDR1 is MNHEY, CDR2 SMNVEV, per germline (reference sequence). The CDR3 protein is CASSIRDPPTPHNEQFF. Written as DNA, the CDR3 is TGTGCCAGCAGTATCCGGGACCCACCCACACCTCACAATGAGCAGTTCTTC.

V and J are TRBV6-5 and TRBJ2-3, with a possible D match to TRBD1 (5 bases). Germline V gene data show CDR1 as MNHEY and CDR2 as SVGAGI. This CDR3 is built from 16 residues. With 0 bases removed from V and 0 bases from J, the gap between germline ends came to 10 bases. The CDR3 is CASSYSGQRSTDTQYF. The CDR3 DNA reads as TGTGCCAGCAGTTACTCGGGGCAGCGCAGCACAGATACGCAGTATTTT.

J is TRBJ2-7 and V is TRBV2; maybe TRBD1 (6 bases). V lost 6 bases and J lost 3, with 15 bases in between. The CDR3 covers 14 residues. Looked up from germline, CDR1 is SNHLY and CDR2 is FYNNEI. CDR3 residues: CASRNRETGYEQYF. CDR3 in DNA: TGTGCCAGCAGAAACAGGGAAACAGGCTACGAGCAGTACTTC.

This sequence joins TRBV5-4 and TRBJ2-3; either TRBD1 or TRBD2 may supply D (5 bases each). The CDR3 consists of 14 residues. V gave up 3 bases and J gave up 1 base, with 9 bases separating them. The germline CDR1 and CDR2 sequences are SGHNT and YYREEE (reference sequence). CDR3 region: CASSWGTRTDTQYF. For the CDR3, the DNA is TGTGCCAGCAGCTGGGGGACCCGCACAGATACGCAGTATTTT.

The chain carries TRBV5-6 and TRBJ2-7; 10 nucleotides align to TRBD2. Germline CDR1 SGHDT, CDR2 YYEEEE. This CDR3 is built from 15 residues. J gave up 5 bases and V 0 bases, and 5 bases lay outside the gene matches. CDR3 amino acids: CASSLGAGGFHEQYF. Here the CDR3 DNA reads TGTGCCAGCAGCTTGGGAGCGGGAGGGTTCCACGAGCAGTACTTC.

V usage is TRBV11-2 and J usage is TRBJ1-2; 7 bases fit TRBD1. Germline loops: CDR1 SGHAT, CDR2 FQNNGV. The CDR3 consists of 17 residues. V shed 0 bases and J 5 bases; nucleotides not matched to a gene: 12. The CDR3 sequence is CASSLDPWKQGTYGYTF. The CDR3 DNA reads TGTGCCAGCAGCTTAGATCCTTGGAAACAGGGGACGTATGGCTACACCTTC. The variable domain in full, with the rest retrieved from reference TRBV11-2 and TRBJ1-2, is EAGVAQSPRYKIIEKRQSVAFWCNPISGHATLYWYQQILGQGPKLLIQFQNNGVVDDSQLPKDRFSAERLKGVDSTLKIQPAKLEDSAVYLCASSLDPWKQGTYGYTFGSGTRLTVV.

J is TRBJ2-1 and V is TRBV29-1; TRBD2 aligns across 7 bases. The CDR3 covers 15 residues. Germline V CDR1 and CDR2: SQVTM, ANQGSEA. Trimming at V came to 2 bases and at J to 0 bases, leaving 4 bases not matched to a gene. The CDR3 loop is CSVEWDYRSYNEQFF. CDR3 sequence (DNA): TGCAGCGTTGAATGGGACTATCGCTCCTACAATGAGCAGTTCTTC.

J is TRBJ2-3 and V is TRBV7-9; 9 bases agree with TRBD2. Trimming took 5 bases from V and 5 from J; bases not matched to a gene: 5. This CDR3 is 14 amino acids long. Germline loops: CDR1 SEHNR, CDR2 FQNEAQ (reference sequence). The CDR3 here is CASSMGLAQDTQYF. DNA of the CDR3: TGTGCCAGCAGCATGGGACTAGCACAAGATACGCAGTATTTT.

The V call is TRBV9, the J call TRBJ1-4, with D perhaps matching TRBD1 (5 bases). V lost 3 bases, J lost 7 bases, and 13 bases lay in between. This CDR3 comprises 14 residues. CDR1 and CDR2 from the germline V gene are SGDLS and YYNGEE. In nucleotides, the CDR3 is TGTGCCAGCAGCGCGGGACTACCCGGTGAAAAACTGTTTTTT. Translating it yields CASSAGLPGEKLFF.

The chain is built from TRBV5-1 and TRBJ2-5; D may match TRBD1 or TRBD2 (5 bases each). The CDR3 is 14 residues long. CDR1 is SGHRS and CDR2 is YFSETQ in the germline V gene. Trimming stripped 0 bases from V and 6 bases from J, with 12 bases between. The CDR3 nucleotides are TGCGCCAGCAGCTTGGCCGAGGGGAGACAGACCCAGTACTTC. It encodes CASSLAEGRQTQYF.

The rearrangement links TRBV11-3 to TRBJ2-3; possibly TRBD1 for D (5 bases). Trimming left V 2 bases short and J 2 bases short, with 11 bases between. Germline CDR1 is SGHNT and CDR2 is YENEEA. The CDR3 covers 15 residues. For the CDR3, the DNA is TGTGCCAGCAGCTTATGGGGCAGAATCACAGATACGCAGTATTTT. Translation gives CASSLWGRITDTQYF.

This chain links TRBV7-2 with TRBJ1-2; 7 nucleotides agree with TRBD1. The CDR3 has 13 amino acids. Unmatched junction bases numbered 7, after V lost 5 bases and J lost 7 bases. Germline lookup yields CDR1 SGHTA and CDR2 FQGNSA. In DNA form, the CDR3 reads TGTGCCAGCAGCGATACAGGGGTCGGTGGCTACACCTTC. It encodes CASSDTGVGGYTF.

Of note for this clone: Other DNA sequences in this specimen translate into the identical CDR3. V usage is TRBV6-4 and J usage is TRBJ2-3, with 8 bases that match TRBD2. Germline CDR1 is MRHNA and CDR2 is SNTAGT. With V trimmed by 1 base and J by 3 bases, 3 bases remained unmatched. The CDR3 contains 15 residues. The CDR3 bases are TGTGCCAGCAGTGACTTAGCGGGACCTACAGATACGCAGTATTTT. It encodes CASSDLAGPTDTQYF.

CDR3 in DNA: TGTGCCAGCAGCCCCCTAGCGGAACGGCGCGAGCAGTACTTC. This encodes CASSPLAERREQYF. This rearrangement joins TRBV5-4 to TRBJ2-7; 7 nucleotides agree with TRBD2. CDR3 length: 14 residues. The germline V gene encodes CDR1 SGHNT and CDR2 YYREEE (reference sequence). V lost 4 bases to trimming and J lost 6 bases; unmatched junction nucleotides: 10.

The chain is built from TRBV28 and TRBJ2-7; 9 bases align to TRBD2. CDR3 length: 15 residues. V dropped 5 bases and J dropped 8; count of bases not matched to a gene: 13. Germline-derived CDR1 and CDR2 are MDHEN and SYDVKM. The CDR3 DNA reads TGTGCCAGCAGTCCCGGGGCGGGAGGGCGATATCAGCAGTACTTC. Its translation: CASSPGAGGRYQQYF.

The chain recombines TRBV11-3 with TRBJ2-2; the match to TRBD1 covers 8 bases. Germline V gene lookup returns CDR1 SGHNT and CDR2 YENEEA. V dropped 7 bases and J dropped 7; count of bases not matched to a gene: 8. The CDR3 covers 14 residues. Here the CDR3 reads CASNQGQVNGELFF. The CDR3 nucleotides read TGTGCCAGCAACCAGGGACAGGTGAACGGGGAGCTGTTTTTT. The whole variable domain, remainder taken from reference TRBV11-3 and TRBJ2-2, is EAGVVQSPRYKIIEKKQPVAFWCNPISGHNTLYWYLQNLGQGPELLIRYENEEAVDDSQLPKDRFSAERLKGVDSTLKIQPAELGDSAVYLCASNQGQVNGELFFGEGSRLTVL.

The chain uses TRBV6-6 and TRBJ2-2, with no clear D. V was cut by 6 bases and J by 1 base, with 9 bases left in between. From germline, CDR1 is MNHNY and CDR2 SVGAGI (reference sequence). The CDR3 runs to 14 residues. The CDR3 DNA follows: TGTGCCAGCAGGCTCAACGAGAACACCGGGGAGCTGTTTTTT. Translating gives CASRLNENTGELFF.

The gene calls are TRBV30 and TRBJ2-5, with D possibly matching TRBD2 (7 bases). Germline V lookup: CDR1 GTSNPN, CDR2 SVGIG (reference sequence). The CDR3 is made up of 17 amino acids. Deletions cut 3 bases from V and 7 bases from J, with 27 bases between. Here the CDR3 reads CAWSPDLAGARGGTQYF. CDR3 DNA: TGTGCCTGGAGCCCGGACCTGGCGGGGGCAAGAGGGGGGACCCAGTACTTC. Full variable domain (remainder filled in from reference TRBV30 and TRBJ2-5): SQTIHQWPATLVQPVGSPLSLECTVEGTSNPNLYWYRQAAGRGLQLLFYSVGIGQISSEVPQNLSASRPQDRQFILSSKKLLLSDSGFYLCAWSPDLAGARGGTQYFGPGTRLLVL.

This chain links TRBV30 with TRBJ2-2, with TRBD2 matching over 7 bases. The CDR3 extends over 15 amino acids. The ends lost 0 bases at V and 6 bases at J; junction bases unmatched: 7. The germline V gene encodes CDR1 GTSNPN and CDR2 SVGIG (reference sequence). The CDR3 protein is CAWSVGGRVPGELFF. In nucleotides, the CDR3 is TGTGCCTGGAGTGTTGGCGGGAGAGTCCCCGGGGAGCTGTTTTTT. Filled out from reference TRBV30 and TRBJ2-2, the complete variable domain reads SQTIHQWPATLVQPVGSPLSLECTVEGTSNPNLYWYRQAAGRGLQLLFYSVGIGQISSEVPQNLSASRPQDRQFILSSKKLLLSDSGFYLCAWSVGGRVPGELFFGEGSRLTVL.

DNA for the CDR3: TGTGCCAGCAGCGCATTCGGACTAGCTTCCCAAGAGACCCAGTACTTC. It codes for CASSAFGLASQETQYF. J is TRBJ2-5 and V is TRBV9; 8 bases map to TRBD2. CDR1 SGDLS and CDR2 YYNGEE come from the germline V gene. The CDR3 extends over 16 amino acids. V lost 3 bases to trimming and J lost 1 base; unmatched junction nucleotides: 8.

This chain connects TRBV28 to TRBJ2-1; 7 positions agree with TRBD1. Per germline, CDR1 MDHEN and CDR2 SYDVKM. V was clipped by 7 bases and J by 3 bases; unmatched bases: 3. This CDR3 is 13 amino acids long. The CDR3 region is CASINRGYNEQFF. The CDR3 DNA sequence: TGTGCCAGCATCAACAGGGGCTACAATGAGCAGTTCTTC.

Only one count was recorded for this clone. The CDR3 is CASSLASGGRGADTQYF. The CDR3 region has the DNA TGCGCCAGCAGCTTGGCTTCGGGAGGGAGAGGGGCAGATACGCAGTATTTT. The V and J genes are TRBV5-1 and TRBJ2-3; 8 bases line up with TRBD2. V shed 0 bases and J 4 bases; nucleotides not matched to a gene: 10. Germline CDR1 reads SGHRS; CDR2 reads YFSETQ. The CDR3 is 17 amino acids.